These T cell receptor beta chains were read from a single sample in a study of CD8+ T cells in alopecia areata. This table comes from immunoSEQ multiplex PCR, and its TCRdb copy is limited to in-frame clones, with some not included. Of around 270,000 clones listed, more than 45% are singletons. The sample was CD4+ T cells sorted from blood, taken at week 24, from a patient treated with tofacitinib. These receptors were obtained from a human donor with alopecia areata. Each CDR3 is given with its conserved first and last residue. D genes are given only for firm matches. Expanded clones get a size class; other rows say once, few or many, or leave the size out.

length	D	V	J	size	CDR3	DNA
14	.	TRBV5-1	TRBJ1-2	few	CASSLPRYGGGYTF	TGCGCCAGCAGCTTACCGAGATATGGAGGAGGCTACACCTTC
15	.	TRBV9	TRBJ1-2	once	CASSSSPDGIYGYTF	TGTGCCAGCAGCTCGAGCCCGGACGGGATTTATGGCTACACCTTC
12	.	TRBV7-2	TRBJ2-3	few	CASGRRTDTQYF	TGTGCCAGCGGGAGGCGCACAGATACGCAGTATTTT
11	.	TRBV20-1	TRBJ2-3	.	CSASFDDTQYF	TGCAGTGCTAGCTTTGACGATACGCAGTATTTT
13	.	TRBV9	TRBJ1-2	.	CASSRDGLYGYTF	TGTGCCAGCAGCCGGGACGGCCTCTATGGCTACACCTTC
14	TRBD1	TRBV4-2	TRBJ1-2	.	CASSQEDRIYGYTF	TGTGCCAGCAGCCAAGAGGACAGGATCTATGGCTACACCTTC
13	.	TRBV7-2	TRBJ2-7	.	CASSPRAAYEQYF	TGTGCCAGCAGCCCTCGGGCCGCCTACGAGCAGTACTTC
15	TRBD1	TRBV5-1	TRBJ2-2	.	CASSLEDRGTGELFF	TGCGCCAGCAGCTTGGAGGACAGGGGGACCGGGGAGCTGTTTTTT
14	.	TRBV4-2	TRBJ1-2	.	CASSQERRGEGYTF	TGTGCCAGCAGCCAAGAGCGCAGGGGCGAAGGCTACACCTTC
15	.	TRBV6-5	TRBJ2-5	few	CASSYFSGAQETQYF	TGTGCCAGCAGTTACTTTTCCGGGGCTCAAGAGACCCAGTACTTC
14	.	TRBV7-2	TRBJ2-3	.	CASSLSGPTDTQYF	TGTGCCAGCAGCTTAAGCGGGCCCACAGATACGCAGTATTTT
16	.	TRBV10-3	TRBJ1-2	once	CAISDSRDKDSYGYTF	TGTGCCATCAGCGACTCCCGGGACAAGGACTCTTATGGCTACACCTTC
13	.	TRBV27	TRBJ2-4	.	CASSFNGEDIQYF	TGTGCCAGCAGTTTCAACGGTGAGGACATTCAGTACTTC
14	.	TRBV30	TRBJ2-7	.	CAWSGGNPLYEQYF	TGTGCCTGGAGTGGTGGGAACCCCCTGTACGAGCAGTACTTC
16	TRBD1	TRBV19	TRBJ1-5	.	CASSSPPGQADQPQHF	TGTGCCAGTAGTTCCCCTCCCGGACAGGCAGATCAGCCCCAGCATTTT
13	.	TRBV7-9	TRBJ1-5	.	CASSFGHTRPQHF	TGTGCCAGCAGTTTCGGACATACTCGGCCCCAGCATTTT
14	TRBD2	TRBV7-2	TRBJ2-7	.	CASMEAGGIYEQYF	TGTGCCAGCATGGAAGCGGGGGGCATCTACGAGCAGTACTTC
15	.	TRBV5-1	TRBJ2-5	.	CASSLEMRVEETQYF	TGCGCCAGCAGCTTGGAAATGCGGGTAGAAGAGACCCAGTACTTC
15	.	TRBV2	TRBJ2-3	few	CASRGGRSVTDTQYF	TGTGCCAGCAGGGGCGGCAGGTCTGTAACAGATACGCAGTATTTT
17	.	TRBV2	TRBJ2-3	few	CASSEARPGVLTDTQYF	TGTGCCAGCAGTGAAGCGCGGCCCGGGGTCCTCACAGATACGCAGTATTTT
14	.	TRBV5-1	TRBJ2-7	.	CASSSQPAQPGGYF	TGCGCCAGCAGCTCACAGCCGGCCCAACCCGGGGGGTACTTC
15	TRBD1	TRBV30	TRBJ1-1	once	CAWTRQGGMNTEAFF	TGTGCCTGGACCCGACAGGGGGGGATGAACACTGAAGCTTTCTTT
18	.	TRBV7-2	TRBJ2-6	once	CASSFRQFPSSGANVLTF	TGTGCCAGCAGCTTTCGACAATTTCCGAGCTCTGGGGCCAACGTCCTGACTTTC
13	TRBD2	TRBV2	TRBJ2-3	.	CASSGGITDTQYF	TGTGCCAGCAGCGGGGGGATCACAGATACGCAGTATTTT
11	.	TRBV30	TRBJ1-1	once	CAWSRNTEAFF	TGTGCCTGGAGCAGGAACACTGAAGCTTTCTTT
17	TRBD1	TRBV7-8	TRBJ2-2	few	CASSLSFDRGHTGELFF	TGTGCCAGCAGCTTATCCTTCGACAGGGGACACACCGGGGAGCTGTTTTTT
11	TRBD2	TRBV29-1	TRBJ2-2	.	CSGTSAGELFF	TGCAGCGGCACTAGCGCCGGGGAGCTGTTTTTT
15	.	TRBV5-1	TRBJ2-1	few	CASSLGRFSYNEQFF	TGCGCCAGCAGCCTCGGGCGTTTCTCCTACAATGAGCAGTTCTTC
13	.	TRBV5-1	TRBJ2-5	once	CASSLGQPETQYF	TGCGCCAGCAGCTTGGGACAGCCAGAGACCCAGTACTTC
15	.	TRBV7-3	TRBJ1-1	few	CASSLTGGQNTEAFF	TGTGCCAGCAGCTTAACAGGGGGACAAAACACTGAAGCTTTCTTT
16	TRBD2	TRBV9	TRBJ2-4	.	CASSVVAGGPENIQYF	TGTGCCAGCAGCGTGGTAGCGGGGGGCCCCGAGAACATTCAGTACTTC
15	TRBD2	TRBV4-1	TRBJ2-3	.	CASSQVGLAADTQYF	TGCGCCAGCAGCCAAGTGGGACTAGCGGCCGATACGCAGTATTTT
13	.	TRBV7-3	TRBJ1-1	once	CASSTIPPGEAFF	TGTGCCAGCAGCACGATACCCCCGGGAGAAGCTTTCTTT
14	TRBD1	TRBV29-1	TRBJ2-5	.	CSVDMGQGPETQYF	TGCAGCGTTGATATGGGACAGGGTCCGGAGACCCAGTACTTC
14	.	TRBV5-6	TRBJ1-2	.	CASSPGLRAYGYTF	TGTGCCAGCAGCCCTGGACTGCGTGCCTATGGCTACACCTTC
14	TRBD2	TRBV6-5	TRBJ2-3	few	CASSERGSTDTQYF	TGTGCCAGCAGCGAGCGGGGGAGCACAGATACGCAGTATTTT
15	TRBD2	TRBV30	TRBJ2-3	.	CAWSATSGGTDTQYF	TGTGCCTGGAGTGCGACTAGCGGGGGGACAGATACGCAGTATTTT
12	TRBD1	TRBV29-1	TRBJ1-2	few	CSVAGQGNGYTF	TGCAGCGTTGCTGGACAGGGTAATGGCTACACCTTC
14	.	TRBV23-1	TRBJ1-1	.	CASSQNRVNTEAFF	TGCGCCAGCAGTCAAAATAGGGTGAACACTGAAGCTTTCTTT
14	.	TRBV5-5	TRBJ2-7	.	CASRGGGAPYEQYF	TGTGCCAGCAGGGGAGGGGGCGCCCCCTACGAGCAGTACTTC
13	TRBD1	TRBV29-1	TRBJ1-1	few	CSVRQGLNTEAFF	TGCAGCGTTCGACAGGGCCTGAACACTGAAGCTTTCTTT
15	.	TRBV14	TRBJ2-1	few	CASSQDPWRLNEQFF	TGTGCCAGCAGCCAAGATCCTTGGAGGCTCAATGAGCAGTTCTTC
12	TRBD2	TRBV6-6	TRBJ2-7	.	CASSSGAYEQYF	TGTGCCAGCAGTAGCGGGGCCTACGAGCAGTACTTC
16	TRBD2	TRBV13	TRBJ2-5	once	CASSLGLAGSQETQYF	TGTGCCAGCAGCCTGGGACTAGCGGGGTCCCAAGAGACCCAGTACTTC
14	.	TRBV11-1	TRBJ1-1	few	CASSPRFRDSEAFF	TGTGCCAGCAGCCCCCGATTCAGGGACTCTGAAGCTTTCTTT
16	.	TRBV13	TRBJ2-5	few	CASSARREMGKETQYF	TGTGCCAGCAGCGCCCGCAGGGAAATGGGCAAAGAGACCCAGTACTTC
13	.	TRBV30	TRBJ1-2	.	CAWSLQLNYGYTF	TGTGCCTGGAGTTTACAGCTAAACTATGGCTACACCTTC
12	TRBD2	TRBV13	TRBJ2-4	.	CASSLERGGQKF	TGTGCCAGCAGCTTAGAGCGGGGGGGCCAGAAATTC
15	.	TRBV4-1	TRBJ1-2	.	CASSHPDRGDYGYTF	TGCGCCAGCAGCCACCCTGACCGCGGTGACTATGGCTACACCTTC
15	TRBD2	TRBV9	TRBJ2-3	.	CASTQLAGGWDTQYF	TGTGCCAGCACCCAACTAGCGGGGGGTTGGGATACGCAGTATTTT
15	TRBD2	TRBV2	TRBJ2-1	.	CASSRSGGMYNEQFF	TGTGCCAGCAGTCGTAGCGGGGGGATGTACAATGAGCAGTTCTTC
15	.	TRBV7-2	TRBJ2-1	.	CASSLGGASDNEQFF	TGTGCCAGCAGCTTAGGTGGGGCAAGTGACAATGAGCAGTTCTTC